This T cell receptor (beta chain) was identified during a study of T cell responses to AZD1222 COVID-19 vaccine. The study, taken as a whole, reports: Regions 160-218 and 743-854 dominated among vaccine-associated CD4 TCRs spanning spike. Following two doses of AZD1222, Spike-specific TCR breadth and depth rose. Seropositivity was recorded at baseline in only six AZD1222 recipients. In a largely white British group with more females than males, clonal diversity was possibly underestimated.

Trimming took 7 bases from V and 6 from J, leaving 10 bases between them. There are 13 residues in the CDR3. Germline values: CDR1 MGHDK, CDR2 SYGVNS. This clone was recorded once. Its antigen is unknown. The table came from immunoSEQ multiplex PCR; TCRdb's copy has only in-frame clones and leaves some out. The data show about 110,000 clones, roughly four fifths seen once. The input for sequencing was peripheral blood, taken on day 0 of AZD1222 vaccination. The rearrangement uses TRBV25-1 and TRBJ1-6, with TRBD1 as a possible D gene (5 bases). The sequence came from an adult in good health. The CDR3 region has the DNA TGTGCCAGCAAAGGACATCGTAATTCACCCCTCCACTTT. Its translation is CASKGHRNSPLHF.